These T cell receptor beta chains were read from a single sample in a study of T and B cells in COVID-19 patients. A single record per CDR3 protein comes from TCRdb applying MiXCR to the multiplex PCR reads. The data contain a few thousand distinct CDR3 sequences, approximately 20% of them singletons. Sequenced: blood. These receptors originate from a human donor with active COVID-19. The CDR3 runs from the conserved cysteine through the conserved F or W. Each record gives: D gene, J gene, clone size, V gene, CDR3 DNA, CDR3 protein. D genes are given only for firm matches. Some rows have no size entry. The others give once, few or many, or a class for an expanded clone.

NA	TRBJ1-5	many	TRBV5-5	TGTGCCAGCAGCCCGGCCGCCAGGGTCGGGAGCCAGCCCCAGCATTTT	CASSPAARVGSQPQHF
NA	TRBJ2-7	many	TRBV12-3/TRBV12-4	TGTGCCAGCAGTCCCCTGACAGAAGCCTCCTACGAGCAGTACTTC	CASSPLTEASYEQYF
TRBD1	TRBJ1-6	NA	TRBV5-1	TGCGCCAGCAGCTTGGCGGGACAGAATTCACCCCTCCACTTT	CASSLAGQNSPLHF
NA	TRBJ2-1	large	TRBV19	TGTGCCAGTAGCTCGGGAAGGGTTATTGAGAATGAGCAGTTCTTC	CASSSGRVIENEQFF
TRBD1	TRBJ2-1	medium-sized	TRBV18	TGTGCCAGCTCACGACAGGGGCTTAAGGATGAGCAGTTCTTC	CASSRQGLKDEQFF
NA	TRBJ2-6	medium-sized	TRBV27	TGTGCCAGCAGTTTAGTGCCTGGACAGGCGGGAGGTGGGGCCAACGTCCTGACTTTC	CASSLVPGQAGGGANVLTF
NA	TRBJ1-3	few	TRBV20-1	TGCAGTGCTGAACGGGGCTCTGGAAACACCATATATTTT	CSAERGSGNTIYF
NA	TRBJ2-1	few	TRBV7-9	TGTGCCAGCAGCTTGGCTCCGGGTTGGGGTGACTACAATGAGCAGTTCTTC	CASSLAPGWGDYNEQFF
NA	TRBJ2-7	medium-sized	TRBV11-1	TGTGCCAGCAGCTTGATAGGGTATTCCTACGAGCAGTACTTC	CASSLIGYSYEQYF
NA	TRBJ1-1	few	TRBV6-4	TGTGCCAGCAGTTCCCTTTGGGGCACTGAAGCTTTCTTT	CASSSLWGTEAFF
NA	TRBJ1-1	medium-sized	TRBV18	TGTGCCAGCTCACCTGAAGGCTTTGGCGCTGAAGCTTTCTTT	CASSPEGFGAEAFF
TRBD2	TRBJ2-7	NA	TRBV5-1	TGCGCCAGCAGCTTGGGGGGACTAGCGGGCCTATCCTACGAGCAGTACTTC	CASSLGGLAGLSYEQYF
TRBD1	TRBJ2-7	medium-sized	TRBV19	TGTGCCAGTAGTAACCGGGACAGCGTTACCTACGAGCAGTACTTC	CASSNRDSVTYEQYF
NA	TRBJ1-5	NA	TRBV11-2	TGTGCCAGCAGCTTAGATCCAGGGCCTAATCAGCCCCAGCATTTT	CASSLDPGPNQPQHF
NA	TRBJ2-5	NA	TRBV7-3	TGTGCCAGCAGCTTAGACAACTCAGAGACCCAGTACTTC	CASSLDNSETQYF
NA	TRBJ2-7	NA	TRBV29-1	TGCAGCGTGAGAACGGGGTGGGGCGAGCAGTACTTC	CSVRTGWGEQYF
NA	TRBJ2-5	NA	TRBV11-2	TGTGCCAGCAGCTTACGGAGGGAGACCCAGTACTTC	CASSLRRETQYF
TRBD1	TRBJ1-4	NA	TRBV28	TGTGCCATCACTCCGGGGACAGGGTTTAGTGAAAAACTGTTTTTT	CAITPGTGFSEKLFF
NA	TRBJ2-3	medium-sized	TRBV18	TGTGCCAGCTCACCAATACCGACCGAAAGGGATACGCAGTATTTT	CASSPIPTERDTQYF
NA	TRBJ2-1	NA	TRBV20-1	TGCAGTGCTACTTTCTACAATGAGCAGTTCTTC	CSATFYNEQFF
TRBD1	TRBJ1-6	NA	TRBV6-2/TRBV6-3	TGTGCCAGCAAGTCGGACAGGGAAGGATCACCCCTCCACTTT	CASKSDREGSPLHF
NA	TRBJ2-7	once	TRBV24-1	TGTGCCACCAGTGATTTAGGGGGAGTGCAGTACTTC	CATSDLGGVQYF
NA	TRBJ2-5	medium-sized	TRBV6-6	TGTGCCAGCAGTTCTCCGGGGGCGGGGGACCAAGAGACCCAGTACTTC	CASSSPGAGDQETQYF
TRBD2	TRBJ2-2	medium-sized	TRBV6-6	TGTGCCGCCGCCCGGGACTACCTCACCGGGGAGCTGTTTTTT	CAAARDYLTGELFF
NA	TRBJ1-2	NA	TRBV11-2	TGTGCCAGCAGCTTAGAGCCCTCAGGTTATGGCTACACCTTC	CASSLEPSGYGYTF